This T cell receptor (beta chain) is from a study of vaccination and CD4 T cells after COVID-19. Study background: Day 14 and days 161 to 241 post-vaccination were the time points at which a few convalescent patients were sampled. Study results and caveats: Of the reactive clones in convalescent patients, a median around 86% showed up only post-vaccination.

The CDR3 length is 18 residues. V lost 0 bases and J lost 2, with 20 bases in between. Germline assignment: CDR1 DFQATT and CDR2 SNEGSKA (reference sequence). Cultured CD4+ T-cell DNA underwent Oncomine TCR Beta short-read sequencing. It was from cultured CD4+ T cells that genomic DNA was extracted. One entry per CDR3 protein, called by TCRdb with MiXCR from the PCR reads. This table holds 20,000 to 30,000 distinct CDR3 sequences, 41% found once. Specified time point: late sampling 161 to 241 days after vaccination in a few convalescent patients. The treatment is: roughly 10-day PBMC culture with coronavirus spike peptide pools or control peptides (ViraFEST assay). Following expansion of antigen-specific T cells with peptide pools, ViraFEST then sequenced TCRs. Worth noting for this clonotype: The antigen is undetermined.

V and J are TRBV20-1 and TRBJ1-5; D is possibly TRBD1 (5 bases). The sequence was obtained from a human donor who had recovered from COVID-19. Sequences were derived from CD4+ T cells from blood, cultured in vitro, sampled about 7 months after SARS-CoV-2 vaccination. Written as DNA, the CDR3 is TGCAGTGCTAGAGATCGGAGGCAGGGTAGTATGGGCAATCAGCCCCAGCATTTT. Translating gives CSARDRRQGSMGNQPQHF.